The table lists the clone carrying this T cell receptor (beta chain) with many counts. In the original workflow: Estimated nucleated cell counts came from reference gene primer amplification. Sequencing was performed with immunoSEQ multiplex PCR; in TCRdb, only in-frame clones are kept and a portion is missing. The V and J calls and clone size are taken from that table; D and trimming were inferred from the DNA. The data show about 98,000 clones, 81% seen once. The germline V and J ends were trimmed by 0 bases and 8 bases, with 5 bases remaining between them. CDR1 is MGHRA and CDR2 is YSYEKL in the germline V gene. This CDR3 is 12 amino acids long. This sample was included in a study of blood T cell repertoires in COVID-19. Study information: T cells, B-cell-depleted T cells, or PBMCs provided the cDNA or gDNA that served as material.

The sample taken for sequencing was peripheral blood. The clonotype originates from a woman at least 80 years old with acute or convalescent COVID-19. The J gene is TRBJ2-4, the V gene TRBV4-1; D gene unclear. CDR3 bases: TGCGCCAGCAGCCAAGACAGGCACATTCAGTACTTC. Protein product: CASSQDRHIQYF.